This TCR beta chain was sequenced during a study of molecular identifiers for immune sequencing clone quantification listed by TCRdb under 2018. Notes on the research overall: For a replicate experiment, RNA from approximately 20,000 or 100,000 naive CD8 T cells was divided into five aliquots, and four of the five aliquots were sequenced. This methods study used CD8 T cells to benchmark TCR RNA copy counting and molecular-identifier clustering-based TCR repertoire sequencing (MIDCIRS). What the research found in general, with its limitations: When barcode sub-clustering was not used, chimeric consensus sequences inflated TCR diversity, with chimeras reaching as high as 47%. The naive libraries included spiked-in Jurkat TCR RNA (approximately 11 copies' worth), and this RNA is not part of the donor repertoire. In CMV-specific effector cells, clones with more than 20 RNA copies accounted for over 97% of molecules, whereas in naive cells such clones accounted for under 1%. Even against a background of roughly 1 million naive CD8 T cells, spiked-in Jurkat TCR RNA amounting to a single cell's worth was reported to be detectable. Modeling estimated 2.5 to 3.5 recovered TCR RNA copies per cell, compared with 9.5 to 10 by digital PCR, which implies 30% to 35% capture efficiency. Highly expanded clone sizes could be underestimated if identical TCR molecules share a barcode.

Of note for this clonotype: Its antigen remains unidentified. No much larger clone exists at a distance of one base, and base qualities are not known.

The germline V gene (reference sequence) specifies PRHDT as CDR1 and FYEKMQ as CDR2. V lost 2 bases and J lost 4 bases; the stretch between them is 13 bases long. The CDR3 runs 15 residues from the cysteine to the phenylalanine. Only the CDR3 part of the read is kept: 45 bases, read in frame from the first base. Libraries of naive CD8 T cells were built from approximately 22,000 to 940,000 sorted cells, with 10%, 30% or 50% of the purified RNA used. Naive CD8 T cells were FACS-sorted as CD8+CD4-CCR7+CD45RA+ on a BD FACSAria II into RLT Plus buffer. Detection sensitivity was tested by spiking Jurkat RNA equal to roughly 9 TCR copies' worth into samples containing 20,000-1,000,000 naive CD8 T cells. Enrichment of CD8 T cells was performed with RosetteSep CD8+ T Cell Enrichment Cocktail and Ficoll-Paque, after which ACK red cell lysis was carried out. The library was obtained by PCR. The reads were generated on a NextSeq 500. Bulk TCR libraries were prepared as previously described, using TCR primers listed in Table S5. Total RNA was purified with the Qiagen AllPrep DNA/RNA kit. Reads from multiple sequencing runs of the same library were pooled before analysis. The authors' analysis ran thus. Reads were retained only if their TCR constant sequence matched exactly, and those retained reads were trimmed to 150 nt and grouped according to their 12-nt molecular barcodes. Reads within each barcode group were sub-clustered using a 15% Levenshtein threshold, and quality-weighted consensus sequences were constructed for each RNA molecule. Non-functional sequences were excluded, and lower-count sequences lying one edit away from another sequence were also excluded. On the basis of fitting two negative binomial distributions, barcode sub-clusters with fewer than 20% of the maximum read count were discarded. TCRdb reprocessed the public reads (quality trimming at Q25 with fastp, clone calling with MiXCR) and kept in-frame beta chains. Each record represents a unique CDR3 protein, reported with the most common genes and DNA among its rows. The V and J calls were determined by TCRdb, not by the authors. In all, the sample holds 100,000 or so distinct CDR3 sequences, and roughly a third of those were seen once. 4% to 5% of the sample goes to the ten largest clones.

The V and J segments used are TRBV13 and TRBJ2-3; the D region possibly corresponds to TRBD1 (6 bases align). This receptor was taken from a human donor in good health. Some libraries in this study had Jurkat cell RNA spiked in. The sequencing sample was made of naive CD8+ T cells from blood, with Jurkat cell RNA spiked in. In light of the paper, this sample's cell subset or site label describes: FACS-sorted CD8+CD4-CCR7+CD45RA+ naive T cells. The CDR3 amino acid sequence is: CASSLYLQGPDTQYF. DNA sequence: TGTGCCAGCAGCTTATATTTACAGGGCCCAGATACGCAGTATTTT.